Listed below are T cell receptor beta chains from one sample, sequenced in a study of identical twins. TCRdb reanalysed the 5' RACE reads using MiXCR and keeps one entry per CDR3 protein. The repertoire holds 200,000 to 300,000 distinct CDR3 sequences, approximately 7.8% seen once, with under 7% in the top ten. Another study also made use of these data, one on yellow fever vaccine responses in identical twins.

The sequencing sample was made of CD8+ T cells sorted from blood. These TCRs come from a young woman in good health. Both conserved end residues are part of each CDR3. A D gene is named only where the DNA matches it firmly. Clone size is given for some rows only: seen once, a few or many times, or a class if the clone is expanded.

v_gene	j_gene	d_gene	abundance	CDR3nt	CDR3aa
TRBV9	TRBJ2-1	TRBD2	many	TGTGCCAGCAGCCCGCGGGAGGGACTTGTCGATGAGCAGTTCTTC	CASSPREGLVDEQFF
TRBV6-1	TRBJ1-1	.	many	TGTGCCACTCTTAGAAGGTTCGGGCCTAACACTGAAGCTTTCTTT	CATLRRFGPNTEAFF
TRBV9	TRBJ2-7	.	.	TGTGCCAGCAGCGCGGAGACAGTGACGGACGAGCAGTACTTC	CASSAETVTDEQYF
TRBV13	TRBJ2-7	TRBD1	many	TGTGCCAGCAGCCCTAGGGACAGGGCCTACGAGCAGTACTTC	CASSPRDRAYEQYF
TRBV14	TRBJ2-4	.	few	TGTGCCAGCAGCCAAGATGCTCCAAACATTCAGTACTTC	CASSQDAPNIQYF
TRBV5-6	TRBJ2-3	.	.	TGTGCCAGCAGCTTGGTCCAAAACACAGATACGCAGTATTTT	CASSLVQNTDTQYF
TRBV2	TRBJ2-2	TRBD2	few	TGTGCCAGCGAGAGGGACTACGCGAACACCGGGGAGCTGTTTTTT	CASERDYANTGELFF
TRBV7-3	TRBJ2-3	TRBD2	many	TGTGCCAGCAGTTTGGGACTAGCGGGAGTAACAGATACGCAGTATTTT	CASSLGLAGVTDTQYF
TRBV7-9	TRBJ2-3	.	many	TGTGCCAGCAGCTTCGGTGGGGCCCCGGCCGATACGCAGTATTTT	CASSFGGAPADTQYF
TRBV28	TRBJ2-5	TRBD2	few	TGTGCCAGCAGAGAGGGAGCGGGGGGGTATGAGACCCAGTACTTC	CASREGAGGYETQYF
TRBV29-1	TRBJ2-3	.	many	TGCAGCGTTGAGAGGGGGGAAACCACAGATACGCAGTATTTT	CSVERGETTDTQYF
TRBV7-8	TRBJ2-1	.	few	TGTGCCAGCAGCCCTGGGACTCTCTGCTACAATGAGCAGTTCTTC	CASSPGTLCYNEQFF
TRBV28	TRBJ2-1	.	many	TGTGCCAGCAGTTTTGGTCAGGGTTCCTACAATGAGCAGTTCTTC	CASSFGQGSYNEQFF
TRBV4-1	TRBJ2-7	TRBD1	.	TGCGCCAGCAGCCAAGACCCAGGGGGAGTTTACGAGCAGTACTTC	CASSQDPGGVYEQYF
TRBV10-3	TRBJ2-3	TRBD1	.	TGTGCCATCAGTGAGCCAGACAGGGGGCTCGCAGATACGCAGTATTTT	CAISEPDRGLADTQYF
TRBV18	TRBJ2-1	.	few	TGTGCCAGCTCACCTTTGTTAGCGGTCGCCTACAATGAGCAGTTCTTC	CASSPLLAVAYNEQFF
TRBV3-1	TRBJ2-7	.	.	TGTGCCAGCAGCCAGGGGGCCACCTACGAGCAGTACTTC	CASSQGATYEQYF
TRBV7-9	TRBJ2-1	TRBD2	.	TGTGCCAGCAGCTTCGCCCCGGGGGGGTACAATGAGCAGTTCTTC	CASSFAPGGYNEQFF
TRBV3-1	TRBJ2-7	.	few	TGTGCCAGCAGCCCACCCCGATCCCGAGCCTACGAGCAGTACTTC	CASSPPRSRAYEQYF
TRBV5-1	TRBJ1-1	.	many	TGCGCCAGCAGCTTCCGAACGAACACTGAAGCTTTCTTT	CASSFRTNTEAFF
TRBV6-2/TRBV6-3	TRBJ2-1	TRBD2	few	TGTGCCAGCAGTTCTCTTCTAGCGGTCCAATACAATGAGCAGTTCTTC	CASSSLLAVQYNEQFF
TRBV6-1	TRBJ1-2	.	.	TGTGCCAGCAGTGATTTGGTTGGCTACACCTTC	CASSDLVGYTF
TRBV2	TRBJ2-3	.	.	TGTGCCAGCAGTGAATTGGGGGATACGCAGTATTTT	CASSELGDTQYF
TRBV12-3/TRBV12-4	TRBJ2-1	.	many	TGTGCCAGCAGTTTCGATGGGAGTGAGCAGTTCTTC	CASSFDGSEQFF
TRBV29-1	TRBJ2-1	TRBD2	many	TGCAGCGTCCTCTTAGCTCGGACTAGCGGGTCCCAGCAGTTCTTC	CSVLLARTSGSQQFF
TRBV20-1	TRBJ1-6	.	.	TGCAGTGCTCAAAACCCCGAGCCCTATAATTCACCCCTCCACTTT	CSAQNPEPYNSPLHF
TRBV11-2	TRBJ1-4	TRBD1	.	TGTGCCAGCAGCGAACAGGGGGCGTTCGAAAAACTGTTTTTT	CASSEQGAFEKLFF
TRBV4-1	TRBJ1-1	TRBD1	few	TGCGCCAGCAGCCACAACGCCCAGGGGGCTATGAACACTGAAGCTTTCTTT	CASSHNAQGAMNTEAFF
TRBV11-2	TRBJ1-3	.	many	TGTGCCAGCAGCTTAGATGGAAACACCATATATTTT	CASSLDGNTIYF
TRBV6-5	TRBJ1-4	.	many	TGTGCCAGCAGTTTGGGGATTGTAACTAATGAAAAACTGTTTTTT	CASSLGIVTNEKLFF
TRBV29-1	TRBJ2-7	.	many	TGCAGCGTTGAAGATTCCGATAACTACGAGCAGTACTTC	CSVEDSDNYEQYF
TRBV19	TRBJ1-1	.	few	TGTGCCAGTAGTTGGAAGACCACTGAAGCTTTCTTT	CASSWKTTEAFF
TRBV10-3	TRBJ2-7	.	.	TGTGCCATCAGTGAATCCGGGGCCGCCTACGAGCAGTACTTC	CAISESGAAYEQYF
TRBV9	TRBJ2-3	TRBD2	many	TGTGCCAGCAGCGAGGGACTAGCTGGAGATACGCAGTATTTT	CASSEGLAGDTQYF
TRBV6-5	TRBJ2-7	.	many	TGTGCCAGCAGTGGGGGCTCCTACGAGCAGTACTTC	CASSGGSYEQYF
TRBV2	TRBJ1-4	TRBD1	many	TGTGCCAGCAATCCCACAGGGGTCGACGAAAAACTGTTTTTT	CASNPTGVDEKLFF
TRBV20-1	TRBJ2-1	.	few	TGCAGTGCTAGTGGGGTTCTGGGCGGGAATGAGCAGTTCTTC	CSASGVLGGNEQFF
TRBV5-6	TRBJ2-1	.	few	TGTGCCAGCAGGTGGGATCGCGGTGAGCAGTTCTTC	CASRWDRGEQFF
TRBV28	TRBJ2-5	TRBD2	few	TGTGCCAGCACCGCCCTTGGGAGGGTTGAGACCCAGTACTTC	CASTALGRVETQYF
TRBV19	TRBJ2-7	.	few	TGTGCCTCTAAGGAGGGAGAGGGCTACTACGAGCAGTACTTC	CASKEGEGYYEQYF
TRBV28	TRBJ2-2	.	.	TGTGCCAGCAGTTTGTCCAGGTACCGCCGGGACACCGGGGAGCTGTTTTTT	CASSLSRYRRDTGELFF
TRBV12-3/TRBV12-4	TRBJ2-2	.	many	TGTGCCAGCAGTTTCGGAGCGAACACCGGGGAGCTGTTTTTT	CASSFGANTGELFF
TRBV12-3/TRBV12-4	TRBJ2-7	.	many	TGTGCCAGCAGTATGGACGAAGACGAGCAGTACTTC	CASSMDEDEQYF
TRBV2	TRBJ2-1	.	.	TGTGCCAGCAGTGGGGCAAGGCAGTTCTTC	CASSGARQFF
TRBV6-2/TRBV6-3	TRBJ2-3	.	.	TGTGCCAGCAGTCTTTCCGGGACTTTCACAGATACGCAGTATTTT	CASSLSGTFTDTQYF
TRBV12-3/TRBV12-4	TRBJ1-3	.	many	TGTGCCACCACAGCCTCTGGAAACACCATATATTTT	CATTASGNTIYF